Presented here are 18 T cell receptor beta chains from one specimen sequenced in a study of cytotoxic CD8 clonotypes in ibrutinib-treated CLL. Using immunoSEQ multiplex PCR, the repertoire was profiled, and TCRdb retains in-frame clones only, with some absent. This sample yields some 17,000 clones, of which approximately 81% are seen a single time; 15% to 20% belongs to the top ten. The sequencing used PBMCs, collected before ibrutinib treatment. Receptors originate from a human donor with chronic lymphocytic leukemia.

The V and J genes are TRBV6-1 and TRBJ1-4, with 8 bases that match TRBD1. CDR1 is MNHNS and CDR2 is SASEGT in the germline V gene. V was pared by 5 bases and J by 0 bases, with 8 bases of the junction left unmatched. CDR3 length: 17 amino acids. The CDR3 loop reads CASSQGQGTATNEKLFF. The CDR3 DNA sequence: TGTGCCAGCAGTCAAGGACAGGGAACGGCAACTAATGAAAAACTGTTTTTT.

The J gene is TRBJ1-2, the V gene TRBV10-3, with 10 bases identical to TRBD1. The CDR3 is 14 residues long. J was trimmed by 4 bases and V by 6 bases; bases with no gene match: 5. The germline CDR1 and CDR2 sequences are ENHRY and SYGVKD. The CDR3 protein is CAIRGQGGTYGYTF. The CDR3 DNA reads TGTGCCATCAGAGGACAGGGGGGGACCTATGGCTACACCTTC.

The chain combines TRBV7-6 with TRBJ2-7; 7 nucleotides line up with TRBD1. The CDR3 runs to 14 residues. V dropped 3 bases and J dropped 6; count of bases not matched to a gene: 8. Germline CDR1 is SGHVS and CDR2 is FNYEAQ. The chain's CDR3 is CASSFRQGTAEQYF. DNA of the CDR3: TGTGCCAGCAGCTTTCGACAGGGAACGGCCGAGCAGTACTTC.

The chain couples TRBV25-1 to TRBJ2-1, with D perhaps being TRBD1 or TRBD2 (6 bases each). The CDR3 contains 15 residues. CDR1 and CDR2 (germline): MGHDK, SYGVNS. V lost 6 bases, J lost 7 bases, and 19 bases lay in between. The CDR3 here is CASREGGLGGNEQFF. The CDR3 coding sequence is TGTGCCAGCAGGGAGGGGGGACTCGGGGGTAATGAGCAGTTCTTC. The complete variable domain, with remaining parts taken from reference TRBV25-1 and TRBJ2-1, reads EADIYQTPRYLVIGTGKKITLECSQTMGHDKMYWYQQDPGMELHLIHYSYGVNSTEKGDLSSESTVSRIRTEHFPLTLESARPSHTSQYLCASREGGLGGNEQFFGPGTRLTVL.

This clone has only a few counts. The gene calls are TRBV30 and TRBJ1-3; 7 bases are shared with TRBD1. V shed 2 bases, J shed 3 bases, and the junction held 7 bases outside the gene matches. In germline, CDR1 is GTSNPN, CDR2 SVGIG (reference sequence). The CDR3 is 15 residues long. CDR3 coding DNA: TGTGCCTGGAGTAAGGCAGGGGGGTTTGGAAACACCATATATTTT. This sequence encodes CAWSKAGGFGNTIYF.

This rearrangement joins TRBV19 to TRBJ2-5; 10 positions agree with TRBD1. With 3 bases clipped from V and 3 bases from J, the junction kept 13 bases outside the gene matches. The CDR3 is 18 residues long. CDR1 and CDR2 (germline): LNHDA, SQIVND (reference sequence). This CDR3 reads CASSIDGTTGGLEETQYF. CDR3 sequence (DNA): TGTGCCAGTAGTATCGATGGGACGACAGGGGGCTTAGAAGAGACCCAGTACTTC.

V and J are TRBV6-5 and TRBJ2-2; unclear D gene. Germline V gene lookup returns CDR1 MNHEY and CDR2 SVGAGI. The CDR3 is 12 residues long. Between the trimmed V and J ends, which lost 6 bases and 6 bases, there was a span of 8 bases. The DNA of the CDR3 is TGTGCCAGCAGGCCTTTGTCCGGGGAGCTGTTTTTT. Amino acids: CASRPLSGELFF.

This chain links TRBV28 with TRBJ1-1; D gene uncertain. Germline V gives CDR1 MDHEN, CDR2 SYDVKM. The V end was cut by 6 bases, the J end by 2 bases, with 10 bases between. CDR3 length: 13 residues. For the CDR3, the DNA is TGTGCCAGCAGCCTCGAGGTAAACACTGAAGCTTTCTTT. Translated: CASSLEVNTEAFF.

This clone was counted between two and nine times. This chain connects TRBV11-2 to TRBJ2-7; perhaps D is TRBD1 or TRBD2 (5 bases each). The CDR3 loop spans 12 amino acids. CDR1 SGHAT and CDR2 FQNNGV come from the germline V gene. The V end was cut by 1 base, the J end by 7 bases, with 8 bases between. CDR3 region: CASSLGGGEQYF. The CDR3 nucleotides read TGTGCCAGCAGCTTAGGGGGCGGGGAGCAGTACTTC.

V is TRBV2 and J is TRBJ2-1, with D unclear. Germline CDR1 and CDR2: SNHLY and FYNNEI. Trimming left V 7 bases short and J 9 bases short, with 10 bases between. The CDR3 sequence is 11 residues long. The CDR3 DNA reads as TGTGCCAGCATCGGCAACAGTGAGCAGTTCTTC. It is translated as CASIGNSEQFF.

V and J are TRBV29-1 and TRBJ2-7, with TRBD1 matching 7 bases. The CDR3 spans 14 residues. V lost 0 bases and J lost 3; bases outside the gene matches: 5. CDR1 is SQVTM and CDR2 is ANQGSEA in the germline V gene. Here the CDR3 reads CSVEDTGADYEQYF. The CDR3 nucleotides read TGCAGCGTTGAAGATACAGGGGCGGACTACGAGCAGTACTTC.

V and J are TRBV15 and TRBJ2-7; D remains unclear. CDR1 LNHNV and CDR2 YYDKDF come from the germline V gene (reference sequence). V shed 0 bases and J shed 6 bases, with 12 bases lying between them. This CDR3 region has 14 residues. The CDR3 region is CATSRDSVAPEQYF. CDR3 DNA sequence: TGTGCCACCAGCAGAGATTCCGTGGCCCCCGAGCAGTACTTC.

This clone was detected only a few times. The chain carries TRBV18 and TRBJ1-5; D remains ambiguous. This CDR3 spans 16 amino acids. Germline V gene sequence: CDR1 KGHSH, CDR2 LQKENI. Trimming cost V 3 bases and J 6 bases, with 18 bases left between them. The CDR3 nucleotides read TGTGCCAGCTCACCCATGGACTCAACTGAGGGTCAGCCCCAGCATTTT. Its protein is CASSPMDSTEGQPQHF.

The V and J genes are TRBV5-4 and TRBJ2-5, with 9 nucleotides matching TRBD1. From germline, CDR1 is SGHNT and CDR2 YYREEE (reference sequence). The junction had 14 bases not matched to a gene; V was cut back by 3 bases and J by 5 bases. The CDR3 sequence is 17 residues long. CDR3 residues: CASSSVGQGLIGETQYF. CDR3 in DNA: TGTGCCAGCAGCTCGGTGGGACAGGGTTTAATTGGTGAGACCCAGTACTTC.

CDR3 sequence: CASSLVPSGRVRQETQYF. Here the CDR3 DNA reads TGTGCCAGCAGCTTAGTCCCTAGCGGGAGGGTACGTCAAGAGACCCAGTACTTC. The chain employs TRBV11-2 and TRBJ2-5; 12 bases align to TRBD2. CDR1 is SGHAT and CDR2 is FQNNGV in the germline V gene. With V trimmed by 1 base and J by 2 bases, 8 bases remained unmatched. The CDR3 is 18 amino acids. Drawing the rest from reference TRBV11-2 and TRBJ2-5, the complete variable domain is EAGVAQSPRYKIIEKRQSVAFWCNPISGHATLYWYQQILGQGPKLLIQFQNNGVVDDSQLPKDRFSAERLKGVDSTLKIQPAKLEDSAVYLCASSLVPSGRVRQETQYFGPGTRLLVL.

The rearrangement joins TRBV6-6 to TRBJ2-7; TRBD2 matches at 12 bases. Trimming at V came to 5 bases and at J to 4 bases, leaving 3 bases not matched to a gene. CDR3 length: 14 residues. From germline, CDR1 is MNHNY and CDR2 SVGAGI (reference sequence). CDR3 DNA: TGTGCCAGCAGTCGACTAGCGGGAGAGTACGAGCAGTACTTC. Translating gives CASSRLAGEYEQYF.

J is TRBJ2-6 and V is TRBV10-3; 9 nucleotides match TRBD1. This CDR3 is built from 19 residues. The ends lost 2 bases at V and 3 bases at J; junction bases unmatched: 11. CDR1 and CDR2 from the germline V gene are ENHRY and SYGVKD. CDR3 loop: CAISEVLTGGINGANVLTF. DNA for the CDR3: TGTGCCATCAGTGAGGTTCTGACAGGGGGTATTAATGGGGCCAACGTCCTGACTTTC.

This chain links TRBV7-6 with TRBJ2-5; D possibly matches TRBD1 or TRBD2 (7 bases each). The CDR3 sequence is 15 residues long. Germline V gene lookup returns CDR1 SGHVS and CDR2 FNYEAQ. The V end lost 6 bases, the J end lost 5 bases, and 19 bases lay between the germline ends. CDR3 sequence reads: CASSLAPGGVETQYF. The DNA for the CDR3 is TGTGCCAGCAGTCTAGCCCCAGGGGGGGTGGAGACCCAGTACTTC.